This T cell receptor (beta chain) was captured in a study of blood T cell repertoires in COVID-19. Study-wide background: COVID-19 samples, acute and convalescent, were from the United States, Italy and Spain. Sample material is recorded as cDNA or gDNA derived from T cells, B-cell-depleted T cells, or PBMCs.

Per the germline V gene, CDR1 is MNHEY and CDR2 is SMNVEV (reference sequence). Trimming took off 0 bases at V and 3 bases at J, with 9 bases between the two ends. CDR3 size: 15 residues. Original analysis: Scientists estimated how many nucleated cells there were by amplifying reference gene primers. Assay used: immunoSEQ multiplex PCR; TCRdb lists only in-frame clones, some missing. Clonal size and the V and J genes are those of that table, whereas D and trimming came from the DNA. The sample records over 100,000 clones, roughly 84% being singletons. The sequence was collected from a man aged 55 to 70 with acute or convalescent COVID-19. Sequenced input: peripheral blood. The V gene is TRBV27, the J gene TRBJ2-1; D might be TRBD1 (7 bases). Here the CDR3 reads CASSLSRGVYNEQFF. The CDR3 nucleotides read TGTGCCAGCAGTTTATCCAGGGGGGTCTACAATGAGCAGTTCTTC.